The sequence of this T cell receptor beta chain was determined in a study of T cells in Graves' hyperthyroidism and ophthalmopathy. The CDR3 runs to 12 residues. Germline assignment: CDR1 LNHDA and CDR2 SQIVND (reference sequence). Trimming took 4 bases from V and 2 from J, leaving 6 bases between them. Study-wide findings and caveats: In blood, most of the thyroid clonotypes expanded above 0.001 were also present.

With regard to this clonotype: Its target is not known.

What was amplified from RNA transcripts were TCR beta CDR3 regions. A first-round RT-PCR of the TCR CDR3 used the HTBI primer set. TCRdb analysed the multiplex PCR reads with MiXCR anew, one entry per CDR3 protein. The data contain some 600,000 distinct CDR3 sequences, roughly 14% of them singletons. Hyperthyroidism patients were newly diagnosed, had disease duration under 2 months, and were aged 18 to 65 years. Each diagnosis was grounded in clinical symptoms, serum thyroxine and TRAb, thyroid ultrasound, and orbital computed tomography. The sequence derives from a woman in her twenties or thirties with Graves' hyperthyroidism that later progressed to Graves' ophthalmopathy. Specimen: blood. The chain links TRBV19 to TRBJ2-7, with D possibly TRBD2 on 6 matching bases. CDR3 sequence (DNA): TGTGCCAGTAGTAGGGAGGCCTACGAGCAGTACTTC. It encodes CASSREAYEQYF.